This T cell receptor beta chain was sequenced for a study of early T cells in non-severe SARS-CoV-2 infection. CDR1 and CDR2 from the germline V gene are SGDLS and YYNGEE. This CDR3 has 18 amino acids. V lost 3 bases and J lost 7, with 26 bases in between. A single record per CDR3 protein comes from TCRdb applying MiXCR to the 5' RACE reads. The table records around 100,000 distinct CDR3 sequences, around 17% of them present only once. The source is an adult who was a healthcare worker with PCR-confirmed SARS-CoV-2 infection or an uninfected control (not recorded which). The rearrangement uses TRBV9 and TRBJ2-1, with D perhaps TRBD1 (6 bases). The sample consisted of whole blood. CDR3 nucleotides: TGTGCCAGCAGCGCCTCCCAGGGGTCCTCCCACCCGGGGAATGAGCAGTTCTTC. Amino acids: CASSASQGSSHPGNEQFF.